Listed below are T cell receptor beta chains from one sample, sequenced in a study of cytomegalovirus exposure and HLA in healthy donors. Assay used: immunoSEQ multiplex PCR; TCRdb lists only in-frame clones, some missing. The data show 130,000 to 150,000 clones, roughly 82% seen once. The sample comprised PBMCs. The receptors were sampled from a male donor in good health and CMV-seronegative. Both conserved end residues are part of each CDR3. A D gene is named only where the DNA matches it firmly. The size entry is marked missing in some rows and otherwise reads once, few, many or a size class.

d_call: TRBD1; clone_size: -; v_call: TRBV5-4; j_call: TRBJ2-3; cdr3_aa: CASSPRDRNTDTQYF; cdr3_nt: TGTGCCAGCAGTCCCCGGGACAGAAACACAGATACGCAGTATTTT
d_call: -; clone_size: -; v_call: TRBV11-2; j_call: TRBJ2-7; cdr3_aa: CASSLHGRDYEQYF; cdr3_nt: TGTGCCAGCAGCCTCCATGGCAGGGACTACGAGCAGTACTTC
d_call: TRBD1; clone_size: -; v_call: TRBV7-8; j_call: TRBJ1-2; cdr3_aa: CASSQPDRDDGYTF; cdr3_nt: TGTGCCAGCAGCCAGCCGGACAGGGACGACGGCTACACCTTC
d_call: -; clone_size: -; v_call: TRBV28; j_call: TRBJ1-3; cdr3_aa: CASSLTVSGNTIYF; cdr3_nt: TGTGCCAGCAGTTTGACAGTCTCTGGAAACACCATATATTTT
d_call: -; clone_size: -; v_call: TRBV10-3; j_call: TRBJ2-7; cdr3_aa: CATNRDTDYEQYF; cdr3_nt: TGTGCCACTAACCGGGACACGGACTACGAGCAGTACTTC
d_call: -; clone_size: -; v_call: TRBV5-1; j_call: TRBJ1-2; cdr3_aa: CASSRGDSYGYTF; cdr3_nt: TGCGCCAGCAGCCGGGGGGATTCCTATGGCTACACCTTC
d_call: -; clone_size: -; v_call: TRBV7-2; j_call: TRBJ2-5; cdr3_aa: CASSLVVVLQGGTQYF; cdr3_nt: TGTGCCAGCAGCTTAGTAGTAGTTTTGCAGGGTGGGACCCAGTACTTC
d_call: -; clone_size: once; v_call: TRBV19; j_call: TRBJ2-7; cdr3_aa: CASSAGQSYEQYF; cdr3_nt: TGTGCCAGTAGTGCGGGACAGTCCTACGAGCAGTACTTC
d_call: TRBD1; clone_size: few; v_call: TRBV7-2; j_call: TRBJ2-7; cdr3_aa: CASSLGARDRVDEQYF; cdr3_nt: TGTGCCAGCAGCTTAGGGGCGAGGGACAGGGTCGACGAGCAGTACTTC
d_call: TRBD1; clone_size: -; v_call: TRBV18; j_call: TRBJ1-4; cdr3_aa: CASSAGQFNEKLFF; cdr3_nt: TGTGCCAGCTCTGCGGGACAGTTTAATGAAAAACTGTTTTTT
d_call: -; clone_size: -; v_call: TRBV18; j_call: TRBJ1-1; cdr3_aa: CASSPSGGKPNTEAFF; cdr3_nt: TGTGCCAGCTCACCATCGGGGGGCAAGCCAAACACTGAAGCTTTCTTT
d_call: -; clone_size: -; v_call: TRBV7-9; j_call: TRBJ2-1; cdr3_aa: CASSLDSYNEQFF; cdr3_nt: TGTGCCAGCAGCTTAGACAGCTACAATGAGCAGTTCTTC
d_call: -; clone_size: -; v_call: TRBV7-9; j_call: TRBJ1-2; cdr3_aa: CASSSSGVGYTF; cdr3_nt: TGTGCCAGCAGCTCCTCAGGGGTCGGCTACACCTTC
d_call: TRBD1; clone_size: -; v_call: TRBV30; j_call: TRBJ1-3; cdr3_aa: CAWSPGTGVGNTIYF; cdr3_nt: TGTGCCTGGAGTCCGGGTACAGGGGTTGGAAACACCATATATTTT
d_call: -; clone_size: -; v_call: TRBV7-3; j_call: TRBJ2-3; cdr3_aa: CASSLSSRGTDTQYF; cdr3_nt: TGTGCCAGCAGCTTAAGTAGCAGGGGTACAGATACGCAGTATTTT
d_call: -; clone_size: -; v_call: TRBV7-2; j_call: TRBJ2-5; cdr3_aa: CASSNDRKETQYF; cdr3_nt: TGTGCCAGCAGCAACGACAGAAAAGAGACCCAGTACTTC
d_call: TRBD1; clone_size: -; v_call: TRBV18; j_call: TRBJ1-3; cdr3_aa: CASSPLRGITEGNTIYF; cdr3_nt: TGTGCCAGCTCACCACTCAGGGGGATTACCGAAGGAAACACCATATATTTT
d_call: -; clone_size: -; v_call: TRBV9; j_call: TRBJ1-2; cdr3_aa: CASSGQSGYGYTF; cdr3_nt: TGTGCCAGCAGCGGACAGTCGGGTTATGGCTACACCTTC
d_call: TRBD2; clone_size: -; v_call: TRBV19; j_call: TRBJ2-1; cdr3_aa: CASSIGTSGSNEQFF; cdr3_nt: TGTGCCAGTAGTATAGGGACTAGCGGGAGCAATGAGCAGTTCTTC
d_call: -; clone_size: -; v_call: TRBV28; j_call: TRBJ2-3; cdr3_aa: CASSFSRRNTDTQYF; cdr3_nt: TGTGCCAGCAGTTTTAGTCGGCGGAACACAGATACGCAGTATTTT
d_call: TRBD2; clone_size: -; v_call: TRBV19; j_call: TRBJ2-5; cdr3_aa: CASSPQSGGKETQYF; cdr3_nt: TGTGCCAGTAGTCCCCAAAGCGGGGGAAAAGAGACCCAGTACTTC
d_call: TRBD1; clone_size: -; v_call: TRBV6-6; j_call: TRBJ1-1; cdr3_aa: CASSYSTGGGTEAFF; cdr3_nt: TGTGCCAGCAGTTACTCGACAGGGGGGGGCACTGAAGCTTTCTTT
d_call: TRBD1; clone_size: once; v_call: TRBV19; j_call: TRBJ1-2; cdr3_aa: CASAPGDSNYGYTF; cdr3_nt: TGTGCTAGTGCTCCGGGGGACAGTAACTATGGCTACACCTTC
d_call: TRBD1; clone_size: -; v_call: TRBV2; j_call: TRBJ2-7; cdr3_aa: CATKQGAYEQYF; cdr3_nt: TGTGCCACCAAACAGGGGGCCTACGAGCAATACTTC
d_call: TRBD2; clone_size: -; v_call: TRBV19; j_call: TRBJ2-4; cdr3_aa: CATSRGGAMAKNIQYF; cdr3_nt: TGTGCCACCTCACGGGGGGGGGCGATGGCCAAAAACATTCAGTACTTC
d_call: TRBD2; clone_size: once; v_call: TRBV10-2; j_call: TRBJ2-3; cdr3_aa: CASSRLADPTDTQYF; cdr3_nt: TGCGCCAGCAGCAGACTAGCGGATCCCACAGATACGCAGTATTTT
d_call: TRBD2; clone_size: -; v_call: TRBV6-4; j_call: TRBJ2-7; cdr3_aa: CASSGLVLAGIYEQYF; cdr3_nt: TGTGCCAGCAGTGGCCTAGTACTAGCGGGAATCTACGAGCAGTACTTC
d_call: -; clone_size: -; v_call: TRBV11-2; j_call: TRBJ2-2; cdr3_aa: CASRNAFRGVTGELFF; cdr3_nt: TGTGCCAGCAGAAATGCTTTTCGGGGAGTCACCGGGGAGCTGTTTTTT
d_call: TRBD1; clone_size: -; v_call: TRBV5-1; j_call: TRBJ2-1; cdr3_aa: CASSSGTESEQFF; cdr3_nt: TGCGCCAGCAGCTCCGGGACAGAGAGTGAGCAGTTCTTC
d_call: -; clone_size: -; v_call: TRBV2; j_call: TRBJ1-2; cdr3_aa: CASSAQGGNGYTF; cdr3_nt: TGTGCCAGCAGTGCCCAGGGAGGAAATGGCTACACCTTC
d_call: -; clone_size: -; v_call: TRBV5-6; j_call: TRBJ2-7; cdr3_aa: CASSLVNRGSYEQYF; cdr3_nt: TGTGCCAGCAGCCTGGTTAATAGGGGATCCTACGAGCAGTACTTC
d_call: -; clone_size: -; v_call: TRBV9; j_call: TRBJ2-2; cdr3_aa: CASSARGYENTGELFF; cdr3_nt: TGTGCCAGCAGCGCCAGGGGATATGAAAACACCGGGGAGCTGTTTTTT
d_call: TRBD2; clone_size: once; v_call: TRBV7-8; j_call: TRBJ2-7; cdr3_aa: CASSLSSGLAVSSYEQYF; cdr3_nt: TGTGCCAGCAGCCTTAGCAGCGGACTAGCGGTTAGCTCCTACGAGCAGTACTTC
d_call: -; clone_size: few; v_call: TRBV25-1; j_call: TRBJ1-1; cdr3_aa: CASSEWPPPTGRREAFF; cdr3_nt: TGTGCCAGCAGTGAATGGCCCCCGCCAACAGGCAGGCGGGAAGCTTTCTTT
d_call: -; clone_size: -; v_call: TRBV6-5; j_call: TRBJ2-6; cdr3_aa: CASSYTSSGANVLTF; cdr3_nt: TGTGCCAGCAGTTACACGAGCTCTGGGGCCAACGTCCTGACTTTC
d_call: -; clone_size: -; v_call: TRBV28; j_call: TRBJ1-5; cdr3_aa: CASSSSGTPSNQPQHF; cdr3_nt: TGTGCCAGCAGTTCCTCGGGGACACCTAGCAATCAGCCCCAGCATTTT
d_call: -; clone_size: -; v_call: TRBV7-9; j_call: TRBJ1-3; cdr3_aa: CASSLAGRVISGNTIYF; cdr3_nt: TGTGCCAGCAGCTTAGCGGGCAGGGTTATCTCTGGAAACACCATATATTTT
d_call: TRBD2; clone_size: -; v_call: TRBV9; j_call: TRBJ2-3; cdr3_aa: CASSFGTSGFGPDTQYF; cdr3_nt: TGTGCCAGCAGCTTCGGGACTAGCGGGTTTGGGCCAGATACGCAGTATTTT
d_call: TRBD1; clone_size: once; v_call: TRBV13; j_call: TRBJ1-6; cdr3_aa: CASSSRQGVYGSPLHF; cdr3_nt: TGTGCCAGCAGCTCAAGACAGGGAGTTTACGGTTCACCCCTCCACTTT
d_call: TRBD1; clone_size: -; v_call: TRBV15; j_call: TRBJ2-7; cdr3_aa: CATSRDSTGGYEQYF; cdr3_nt: TGTGCCACCAGCAGAGACAGCACAGGGGGCTACGAGCAGTACTTC
d_call: -; clone_size: once; v_call: TRBV6-6; j_call: TRBJ1-5; cdr3_aa: CAGSLDTGYQPQHF; cdr3_nt: TGTGCCGGCAGCCTGGACACGGGCTACCAGCCCCAGCATTTT
d_call: -; clone_size: -; v_call: TRBV21-1; j_call: TRBJ1-2; cdr3_aa: CASSTPRDSGYTF; cdr3_nt: TGTGCCAGCAGCACCCCCAGGGACTCTGGCTACACCTTC
d_call: TRBD1; clone_size: -; v_call: TRBV4-1; j_call: TRBJ2-7; cdr3_aa: CASSQAGQGGGQYF; cdr3_nt: TGCGCCAGCAGCCAGGCGGGACAGGGGGGCGGGCAGTACTTC
d_call: TRBD1; clone_size: few; v_call: TRBV19; j_call: TRBJ1-2; cdr3_aa: CASSISRDRVLGGYTF; cdr3_nt: TGTGCCAGTAGTATCTCCCGGGACAGGGTTTTGGGAGGCTACACCTTC
d_call: -; clone_size: few; v_call: TRBV7-6; j_call: TRBJ2-3; cdr3_aa: CASSPQALADTQYF; cdr3_nt: TGTGCCAGCAGCCCCCAAGCACTTGCAGATACGCAGTATTTT
d_call: -; clone_size: -; v_call: TRBV2; j_call: TRBJ2-5; cdr3_aa: CASLIGGETQYF; cdr3_nt: TGTGCCAGCCTTATCGGGGGAGAGACCCAGTACTTC
d_call: -; clone_size: -; v_call: TRBV2; j_call: TRBJ1-1; cdr3_aa: CASHRVNTEAFF; cdr3_nt: TGTGCCAGCCACAGGGTGAACACTGAAGCTTTCTTT
d_call: -; clone_size: -; v_call: TRBV5-6; j_call: TRBJ2-7; cdr3_aa: CASSPGTAYEQYF; cdr3_nt: TGTGCCAGCAGCCCCGGGACTGCCTACGAGCAGTACTTC
d_call: -; clone_size: -; v_call: TRBV5-1; j_call: TRBJ1-1; cdr3_aa: CASSPGGDTEAFF; cdr3_nt: TGCGCCAGCAGCCCCGGGGGGGACACTGAAGCTTTCTTT
d_call: TRBD1; clone_size: -; v_call: TRBV7-6; j_call: TRBJ1-6; cdr3_aa: CASSSPETGGSYNSPLHF; cdr3_nt: TGTGCCAGCAGCTCACCCGAGACAGGGGGCTCCTATAATTCACCCCTCCACTTT
d_call: -; clone_size: -; v_call: TRBV7-7; j_call: TRBJ2-5; cdr3_aa: CASSPSGSSETQYF; cdr3_nt: TGTGCTAGCAGCCCGTCGGGTAGCTCGGAGACCCAGTACTTC
d_call: TRBD2; clone_size: -; v_call: TRBV11-2; j_call: TRBJ2-7; cdr3_aa: CASSSTLAALPSNEQYF; cdr3_nt: TGTGCCAGCAGCTCAACCCTAGCGGCGCTCCCTTCTAACGAGCAGTACTTC
d_call: -; clone_size: -; v_call: TRBV27; j_call: TRBJ2-1; cdr3_aa: CASSTRGGAFSSYNEQFF; cdr3_nt: TGTGCCAGCAGTACGAGGGGGGGGGCCTTTAGCTCCTACAATGAGCAGTTCTTC
d_call: TRBD1; clone_size: -; v_call: TRBV27; j_call: TRBJ2-7; cdr3_aa: CASSLSGTGLYEQYF; cdr3_nt: TGTGCCAGCAGTTTATCCGGGACAGGGTTATACGAGCAGTACTTC
d_call: TRBD1; clone_size: once; v_call: TRBV6-1; j_call: TRBJ1-5; cdr3_aa: CASGQAEEVNQPQHF; cdr3_nt: TGTGCCAGCGGACAGGCGGAAGAAGTTAATCAGCCCCAGCATTTT